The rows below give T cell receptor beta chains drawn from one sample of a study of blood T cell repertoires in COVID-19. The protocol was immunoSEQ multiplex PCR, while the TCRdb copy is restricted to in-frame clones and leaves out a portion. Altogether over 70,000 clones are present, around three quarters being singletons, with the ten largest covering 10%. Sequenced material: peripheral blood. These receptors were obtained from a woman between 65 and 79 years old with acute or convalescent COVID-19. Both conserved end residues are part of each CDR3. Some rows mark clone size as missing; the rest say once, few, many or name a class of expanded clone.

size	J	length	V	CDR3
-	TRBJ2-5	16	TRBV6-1	CASSEFSGGDQETQYF
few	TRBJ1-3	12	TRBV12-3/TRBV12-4	CASSEVVGTIYF
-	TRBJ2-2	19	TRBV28	CASSGTRTSGRALGGELFF
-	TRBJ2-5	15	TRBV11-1	CASSTGRGGSKTQYF
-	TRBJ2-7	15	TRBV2	CASSESRGRPYEQYF
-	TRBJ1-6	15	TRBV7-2	CASSPQGLLNSPLHF
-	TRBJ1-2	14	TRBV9	CASSVDSGNYGYTF
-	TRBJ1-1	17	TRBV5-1	CASSLGGAGWLATEAFF
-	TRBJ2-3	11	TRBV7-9	CASSLTDTQYF
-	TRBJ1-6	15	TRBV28	CASTTGGARNSPLHF
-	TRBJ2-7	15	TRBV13	CASSSGVAASYEQYF
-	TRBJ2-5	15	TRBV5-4	CASSLDSSGRETQYF
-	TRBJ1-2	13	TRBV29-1	CSVEVVRARGYTF
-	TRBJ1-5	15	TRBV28	CASSFGGQGDQPQHF
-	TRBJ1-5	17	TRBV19	CASTFPGTRGSNQPQHF
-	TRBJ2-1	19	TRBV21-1	CASSIVKGFSGGRNNEQFF
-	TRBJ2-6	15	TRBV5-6	CASSLEGSGANVLTF
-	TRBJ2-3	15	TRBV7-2	CASSTGQGLSDTQYF
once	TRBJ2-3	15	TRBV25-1	CASSEWGDRTDTQYF
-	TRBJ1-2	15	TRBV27	CASRAWGGTNYGYTF
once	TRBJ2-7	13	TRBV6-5	CASSFQGLREQYF
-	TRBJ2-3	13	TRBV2	CASRGLRTDTQYF
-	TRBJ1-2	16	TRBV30	CAWAPDFSTPNYGYTF
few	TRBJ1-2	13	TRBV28	CASSMEGVYGYTF